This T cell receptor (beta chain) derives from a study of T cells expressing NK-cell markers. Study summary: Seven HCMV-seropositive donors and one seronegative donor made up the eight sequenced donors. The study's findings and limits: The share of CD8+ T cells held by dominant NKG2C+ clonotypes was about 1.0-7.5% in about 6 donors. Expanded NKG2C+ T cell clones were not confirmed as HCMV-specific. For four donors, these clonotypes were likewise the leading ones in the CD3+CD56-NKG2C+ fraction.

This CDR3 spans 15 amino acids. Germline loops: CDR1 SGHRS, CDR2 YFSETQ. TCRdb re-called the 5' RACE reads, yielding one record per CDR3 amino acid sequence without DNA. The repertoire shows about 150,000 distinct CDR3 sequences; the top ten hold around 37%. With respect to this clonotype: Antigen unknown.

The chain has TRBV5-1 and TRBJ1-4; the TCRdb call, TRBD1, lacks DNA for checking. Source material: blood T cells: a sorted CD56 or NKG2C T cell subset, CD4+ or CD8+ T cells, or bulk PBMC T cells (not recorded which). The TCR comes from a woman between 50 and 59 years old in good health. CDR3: CASSLVPGVNEKLFF.